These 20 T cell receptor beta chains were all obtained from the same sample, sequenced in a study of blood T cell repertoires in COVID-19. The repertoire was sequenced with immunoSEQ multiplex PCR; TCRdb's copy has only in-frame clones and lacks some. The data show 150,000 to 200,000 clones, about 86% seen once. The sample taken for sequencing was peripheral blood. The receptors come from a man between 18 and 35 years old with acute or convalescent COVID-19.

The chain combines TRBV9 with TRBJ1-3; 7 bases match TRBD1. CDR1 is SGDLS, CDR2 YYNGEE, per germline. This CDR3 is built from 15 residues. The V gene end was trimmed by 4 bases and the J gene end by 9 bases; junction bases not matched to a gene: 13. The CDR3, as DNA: TGTGCCAGCAGCCCCTTGGGACAGAGCGGAGGCACCATATATTTT. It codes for CASSPLGQSGGTIYF.

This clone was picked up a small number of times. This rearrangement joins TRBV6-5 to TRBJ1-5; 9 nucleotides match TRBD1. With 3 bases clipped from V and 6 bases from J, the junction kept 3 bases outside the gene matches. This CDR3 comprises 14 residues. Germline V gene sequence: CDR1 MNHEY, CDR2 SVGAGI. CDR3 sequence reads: CASSYGQGRQPQHF. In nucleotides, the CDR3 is TGTGCCAGCAGTTATGGACAGGGGCGTCAGCCCCAGCATTTT.

CDR3 protein: CASSVTGMNTEAFF. The CDR3 region has the DNA TGTGCCAGCAGTGTAACGGGGATGAACACTGAAGCTTTCTTT. This chain uses TRBV2 with TRBJ1-1; no reliable D call. The CDR3 has 14 amino acids. Trimming removed 4 bases at V and 0 bases at J, with 9 bases between. Germline V lookup: CDR1 SNHLY, CDR2 FYNNEI.

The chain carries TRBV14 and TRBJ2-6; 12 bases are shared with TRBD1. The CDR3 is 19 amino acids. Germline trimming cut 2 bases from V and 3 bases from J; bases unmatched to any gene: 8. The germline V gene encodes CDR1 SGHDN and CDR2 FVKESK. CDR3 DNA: TGTGCCAGCAGCCAACCGGGACAGGGGGCTTTGTTTGGGGCCAACGTCCTGACTTTC. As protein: CASSQPGQGALFGANVLTF. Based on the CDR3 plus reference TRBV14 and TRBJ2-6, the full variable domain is EAGVTQFPSHSVIEKGQTVTLRCDPISGHDNLYWYRRVMGKEIKFLLHFVKESKQDESGMPNNRFLAERTGGTYSTLKVQPAELEDSGVYFCASSQPGQGALFGANVLTFGAGSRLTVL.

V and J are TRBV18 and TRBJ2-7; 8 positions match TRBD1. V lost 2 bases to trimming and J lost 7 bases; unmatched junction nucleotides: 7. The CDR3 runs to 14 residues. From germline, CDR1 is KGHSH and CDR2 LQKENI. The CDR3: CASSPNQGAKEQYV. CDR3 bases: TGTGCCAGCTCACCAAATCAGGGGGCGAAAGAGCAGTACGTC.

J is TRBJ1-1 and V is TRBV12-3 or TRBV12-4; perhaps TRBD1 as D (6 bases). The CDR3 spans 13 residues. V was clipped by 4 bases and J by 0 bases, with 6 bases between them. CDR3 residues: CASSWTVNTEAFF. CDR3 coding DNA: TGTGCCAGCAGTTGGACAGTGAACACTGAAGCTTTCTTT.

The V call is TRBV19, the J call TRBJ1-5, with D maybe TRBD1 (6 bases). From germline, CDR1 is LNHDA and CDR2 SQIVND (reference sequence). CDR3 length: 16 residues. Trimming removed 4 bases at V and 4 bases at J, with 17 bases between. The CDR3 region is CASSNTGRVGNQPQHF. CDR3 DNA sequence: TGTGCCAGTAGTAATACAGGGAGGGTGGGAAATCAGCCCCAGCATTTT. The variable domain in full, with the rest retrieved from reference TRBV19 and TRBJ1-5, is DGGITQSPKYLFRKEGQNVTLSCEQNLNHDAMYWYRQDPGQGLRLIYYSQIVNDFQKGDIAEGYSVSREKKESFPLTVTSAQKNPTAFYLCASSNTGRVGNQPQHFGDGTRLSIL.

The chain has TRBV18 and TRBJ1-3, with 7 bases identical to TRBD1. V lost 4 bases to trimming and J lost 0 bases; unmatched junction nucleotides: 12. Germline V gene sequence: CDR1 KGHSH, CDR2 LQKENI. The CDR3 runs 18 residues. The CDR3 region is CASSQQTGNLGSGNTIYF. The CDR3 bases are TGTGCCAGCTCACAACAGACAGGGAATTTGGGCTCTGGAAACACCATATATTTT.

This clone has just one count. In nucleotides, the CDR3 is TGTGCCAGCAGCCGACAGGGAGCGGGGGGGCAAAATGAGCAGTTCTTC. Encoded protein: CASSRQGAGGQNEQFF. V gene TRBV7-8 combines with J gene TRBJ2-1; 10 bases align to TRBD2. This CDR3 comprises 16 residues. The trim removed 5 bases at V and 7 bases at J, leaving 11 bases unmatched. The germline V gene encodes CDR1 SGHVS and CDR2 FQNEAQ.

The CDR3 region is CASSFRETGELFF. The DNA for the CDR3 is TGTGCCAGCAGTTTCCGGGAAACCGGGGAGCTGTTTTTT. The rearrangement joins TRBV6-5 to TRBJ2-2, with D possibly being TRBD2 (5 bases). Trimming took off 4 bases at V and 5 bases at J, with 8 bases between the two ends. The CDR3 is 13 amino acids. Per germline, CDR1 MNHEY and CDR2 SVGAGI.

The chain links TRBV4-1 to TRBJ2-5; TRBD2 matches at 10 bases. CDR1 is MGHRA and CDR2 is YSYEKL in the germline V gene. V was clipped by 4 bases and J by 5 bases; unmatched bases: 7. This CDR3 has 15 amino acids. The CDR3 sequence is CASSRAGGPRETQYF. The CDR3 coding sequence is TGCGCCAGCAGCCGAGCGGGGGGGCCGAGGGAGACCCAGTACTTC.

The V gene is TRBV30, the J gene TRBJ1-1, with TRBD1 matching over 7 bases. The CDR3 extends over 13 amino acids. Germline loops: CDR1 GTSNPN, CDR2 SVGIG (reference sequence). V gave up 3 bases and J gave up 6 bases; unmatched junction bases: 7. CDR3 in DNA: TGTGCCTGGAGCCAGCTACAGGGGTCTGAAGCTTTCTTT. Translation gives CAWSQLQGSEAFF.

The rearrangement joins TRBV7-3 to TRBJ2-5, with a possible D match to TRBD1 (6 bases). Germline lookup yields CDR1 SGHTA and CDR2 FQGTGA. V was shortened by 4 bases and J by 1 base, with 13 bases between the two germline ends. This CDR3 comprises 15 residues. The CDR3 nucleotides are TGTGCCAGCAGCTCCAGAGGGGGTCCCCAAGAGACCCAGTACTTC. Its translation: CASSSRGGPQETQYF.

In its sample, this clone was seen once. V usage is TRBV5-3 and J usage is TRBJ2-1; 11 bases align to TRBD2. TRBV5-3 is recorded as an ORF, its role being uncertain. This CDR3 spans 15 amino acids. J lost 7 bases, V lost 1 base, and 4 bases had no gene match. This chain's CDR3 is CARSLWASGRNEQFF. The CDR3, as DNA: TGTGCCAGAAGCTTGTGGGCTAGCGGGAGGAATGAGCAGTTCTTC.

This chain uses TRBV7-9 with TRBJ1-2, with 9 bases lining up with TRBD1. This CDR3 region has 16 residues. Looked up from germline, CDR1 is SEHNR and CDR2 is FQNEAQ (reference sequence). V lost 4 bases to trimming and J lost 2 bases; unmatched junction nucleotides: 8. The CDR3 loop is CASSSQGTGRNYGYTF. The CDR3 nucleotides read TGTGCCAGCAGCTCCCAGGGGACAGGGAGGAACTATGGCTACACCTTC.

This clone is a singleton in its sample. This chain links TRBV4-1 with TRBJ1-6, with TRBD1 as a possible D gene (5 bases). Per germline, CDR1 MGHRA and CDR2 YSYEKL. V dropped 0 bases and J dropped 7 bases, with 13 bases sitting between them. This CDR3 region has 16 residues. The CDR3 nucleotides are TGCGCCAGCAGCCAAGATCGGGGGACTAGGAATTCACCCCTCCACTTT. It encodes CASSQDRGTRNSPLHF.

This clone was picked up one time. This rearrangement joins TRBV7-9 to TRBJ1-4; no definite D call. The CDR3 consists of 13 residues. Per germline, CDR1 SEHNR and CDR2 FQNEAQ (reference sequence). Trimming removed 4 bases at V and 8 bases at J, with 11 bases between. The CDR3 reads CASSSTRREKLFF. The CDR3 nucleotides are TGTGCCAGCAGCTCGACTCGTCGGGAAAAACTGTTTTTT.

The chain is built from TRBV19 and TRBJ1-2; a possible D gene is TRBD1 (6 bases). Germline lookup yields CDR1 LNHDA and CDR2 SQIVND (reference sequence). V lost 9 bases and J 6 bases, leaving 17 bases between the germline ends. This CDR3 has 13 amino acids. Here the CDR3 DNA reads TGTGCCAGCTGGTCGGGGGGGCCCGATGGCTACACCTTC. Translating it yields CASWSGGPDGYTF. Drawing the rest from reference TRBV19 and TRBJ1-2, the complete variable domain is DGGITQSPKYLFRKEGQNVTLSCEQNLNHDAMYWYRQDPGQGLRLIYYSQIVNDFQKGDIAEGYSVSREKKESFPLTVTSAQKNPTAFYLCASWSGGPDGYTFGSGTRLTVV.

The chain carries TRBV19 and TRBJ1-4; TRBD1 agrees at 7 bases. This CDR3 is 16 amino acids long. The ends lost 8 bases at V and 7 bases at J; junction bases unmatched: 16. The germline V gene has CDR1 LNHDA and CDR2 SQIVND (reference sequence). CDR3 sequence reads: CASVPSHDRVIEKLFF. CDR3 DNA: TGTGCCAGTGTCCCATCCCATGACAGGGTGATTGAAAAACTGTTTTTT.

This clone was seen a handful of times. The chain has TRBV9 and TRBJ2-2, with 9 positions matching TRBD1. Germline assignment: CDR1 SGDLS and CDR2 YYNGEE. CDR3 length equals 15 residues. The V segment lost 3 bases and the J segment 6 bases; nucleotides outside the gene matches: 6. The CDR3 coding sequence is TGTGCCAGCAGCGCGGGACAGGGTGAGCCCGGGGAGCTGTTTTTT. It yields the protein CASSAGQGEPGELFF.